Given below is one T cell receptor (beta chain) in context. The antigen it binds to is not known. Per-base quality was not reported, and no clone a single base away is much larger than it. Library prep was done by the immunoSEQ multiplex PCR assay. Here the immuneACCESS table is served through TCRdb, limited to in-frame sequences with V and J called. Missing clones are a known gap in these copies; in checked studies unresolved V genes cover under half, and the rest lacks a known reason. This sample comprises around 49,000 clones, roughly 87% of them detected only once. The ten biggest clones cover 1.5% to 2% of the sample. This sample stems from a study of control samples from healthy donors and cancer patients (TCRdb year 2020). Unmatched junction bases come to 2, with V trimmed by 1 base and J by 3 bases. The CDR3 has 14 amino acids, counting the end cysteine and phenylalanine. The CDR3 DNA has 42 bases and is translated from base 1. CDR1 and CDR2, looked up from the germline V gene (reference sequence), are LNHDA and SQIVND.

In this chain, TRBV19 is recombined with TRBJ2-5, with 7 bases in between that match TRBD2. The specimen sequenced was PBMCs. This sequence originates from a man aged 40-49 years with colorectal cancer. The CDR3: CASSIAAGEETQYF. The DNA reads TGTGCCAGTAGTATAGCGGCGGGAGAAGAGACCCAGTACTTC.